This T cell receptor (beta chain) was profiled in a study of cytomegalovirus exposure and HLA in healthy donors. Notes on the study in general: Owing to their indistinguishability, certain V segments, notably TRBV6-2 and TRBV6-3, were excluded. Per a prior analysis, the majority of TCR beta V segments were productive roughly 87% or roughly 30% of the time. Accounts indicate the classifier identified cytomegalovirus status with strong specificity and sensitivity. In a later analysis, TCR beta V- and J-gene trimming was associated with a missense DCLRE1C variant.

60 Vbeta and 13 Jbeta primers were used in PCR. Profiled with immunoSEQ multiplex PCR; TCRdb holds only in-frame clones, not every one. The table lists over 100,000 clones. CDR3 size: 15 residues. With 6 bases removed from V and 7 bases from J, the gap between germline ends came to 19 bases. CDR1 and CDR2 from the germline V gene are MNHEY and SVGAGI. A note on this clone: The antigen is undetermined.

The specimen sequenced was PBMCs. The sequence was collected from a man aged 35-49 years in good health and CMV-seropositive. V usage is TRBV6-5 and J usage is TRBJ2-1; D may be TRBD2 (7 bases). The CDR3 DNA sequence: TGTGCCAGCAGGGGCGAAGACGGGGGGCGAAATGAGCAGTTCTTC. Translation: CASRGEDGGRNEQFF.